This T cell receptor beta chain was captured by sequencing in a study of tumor and adjacent non-tumor tissue in lung cancer. About the research overall: The cohort had around eleven adenocarcinoma, 2 squamous cell and 1 small cell patients. Findings and caveats of the study: In normal lung, the top 100 clones were significantly more dominant than in tumor.

This clonotype was recorded once. What it binds is not known. Compared with germline, one end of the junction differs, possibly owing to a read error. The CDR3 length is 15 residues. The germline V gene encodes CDR1 SGHNT and CDR2 YYREEE (reference sequence). RNA was extracted from bulk tissue without any cell sorting. Between August and November 2014, newly diagnosed, chemotherapy-naive lung cancer patients underwent thoracic surgery in China. A modified ARM-PCR protocol with three rounds of nested PCR amplified TCRbeta. Via MiXCR, TCRdb re-called the multiplex PCR reads, giving one row per CDR3 protein. The sample has 90,000 to 130,000 distinct CDR3 sequences; nearly 85% are singletons.

The sample taken for sequencing was lung tumor tissue. This clonotype was obtained from a man aged 70-80 years with non-small cell lung cancer. The gene calls are TRBV5-4 and TRBJ2-1; D might be TRBD1 (6 bases). CDR3 protein: CARSFGGRVGNKQFF. Here the CDR3 DNA reads TGCGCCAGGAGCTTTGGGGGCAGGGTGGGGAATAAGCAGTTCTTC.